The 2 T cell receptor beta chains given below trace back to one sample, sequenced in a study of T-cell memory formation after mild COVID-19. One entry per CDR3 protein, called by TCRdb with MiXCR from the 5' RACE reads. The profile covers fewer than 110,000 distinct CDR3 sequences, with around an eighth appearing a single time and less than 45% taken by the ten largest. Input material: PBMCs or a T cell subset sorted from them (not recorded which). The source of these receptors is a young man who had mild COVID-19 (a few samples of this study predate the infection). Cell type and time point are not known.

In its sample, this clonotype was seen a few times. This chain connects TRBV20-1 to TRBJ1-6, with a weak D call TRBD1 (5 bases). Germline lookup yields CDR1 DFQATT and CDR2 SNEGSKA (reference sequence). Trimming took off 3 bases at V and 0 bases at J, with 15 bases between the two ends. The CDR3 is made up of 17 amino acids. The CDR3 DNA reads TGCAGTGCTAGCCCGACAGTTCCTAGCTCCTATAATTCACCCCTCCACTTT. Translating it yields CSASPTVPSSYNSPLHF.

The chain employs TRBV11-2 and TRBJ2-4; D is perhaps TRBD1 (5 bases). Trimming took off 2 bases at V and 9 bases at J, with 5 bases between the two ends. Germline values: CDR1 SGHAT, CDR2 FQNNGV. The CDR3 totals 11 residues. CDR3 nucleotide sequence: TGTGCCAGCAGCTTACAGGGCATTCAGTACTTC. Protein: CASSLQGIQYF.